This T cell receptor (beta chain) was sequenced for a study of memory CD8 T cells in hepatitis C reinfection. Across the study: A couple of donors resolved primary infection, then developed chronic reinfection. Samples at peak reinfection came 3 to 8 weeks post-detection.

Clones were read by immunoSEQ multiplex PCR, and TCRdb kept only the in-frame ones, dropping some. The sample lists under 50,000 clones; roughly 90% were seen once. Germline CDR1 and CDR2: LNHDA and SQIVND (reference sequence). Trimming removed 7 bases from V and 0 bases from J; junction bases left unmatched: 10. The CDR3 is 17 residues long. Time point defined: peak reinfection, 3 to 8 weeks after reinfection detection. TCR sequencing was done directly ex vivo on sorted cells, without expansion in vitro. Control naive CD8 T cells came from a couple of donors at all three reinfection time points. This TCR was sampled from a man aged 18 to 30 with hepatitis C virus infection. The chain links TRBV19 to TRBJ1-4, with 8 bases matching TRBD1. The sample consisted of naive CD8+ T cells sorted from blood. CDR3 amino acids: CASTHTGTGATNEKLFF. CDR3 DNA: TGTGCCAGTACCCATACCGGGACAGGAGCAACTAATGAAAAACTGTTTTTT.